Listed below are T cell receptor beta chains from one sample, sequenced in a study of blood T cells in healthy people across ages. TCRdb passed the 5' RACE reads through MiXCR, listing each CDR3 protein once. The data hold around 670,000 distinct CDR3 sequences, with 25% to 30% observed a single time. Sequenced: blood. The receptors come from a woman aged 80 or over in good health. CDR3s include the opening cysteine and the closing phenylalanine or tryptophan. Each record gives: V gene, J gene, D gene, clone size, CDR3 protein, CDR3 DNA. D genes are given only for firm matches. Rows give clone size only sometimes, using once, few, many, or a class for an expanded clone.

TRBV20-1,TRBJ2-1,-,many,CSARRDSYNEQFF,TGCAGTGCTAGAAGGGATAGTTACAATGAGCAGTTCTTC
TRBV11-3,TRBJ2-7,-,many,CASSLDSVAEQYF,TGTGCCAGCAGCTTAGACAGTGTCGCCGAGCAGTACTTC
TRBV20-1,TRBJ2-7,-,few,CSARAGFHDEQYF,TGCAGTGCTAGAGCAGGTTTTCACGATGAGCAGTACTTC
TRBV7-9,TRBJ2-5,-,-,CASSSPGRKETQYF,TGTGCCAGCAGCTCCCCGGGGCGAAAAGAGACCCAGTACTTC
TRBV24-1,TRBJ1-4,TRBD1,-,CATSDADSRDRAEKLFF,TGTGCCACCAGTGACGCCGACTCCCGGGACAGGGCCGAAAAACTGTTTTTT
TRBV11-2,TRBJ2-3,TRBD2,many,CASSTPRGGSTDTQYF,TGTGCCAGCAGCACCCCTCGGGGGGGGAGCACAGATACGCAGTATTTT
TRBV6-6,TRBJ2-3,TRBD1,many,CASSWDRLSDTQYF,TGTGCCAGCAGTTGGGACAGACTTTCAGATACGCAGTATTTT
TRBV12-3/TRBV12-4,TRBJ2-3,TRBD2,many,CASDLGRGDQDTQYF,TGTGCCAGCGACCTTGGGCGGGGGGATCAAGATACGCAGTATTTT
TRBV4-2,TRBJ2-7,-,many,CASTAGGGSSYEQYF,TGTGCCAGCACCGCTGGTGGGGGTAGCTCCTACGAGCAGTACTTC
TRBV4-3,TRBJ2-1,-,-,CASSQAGGPYNEQFF,TGCGCCAGCAGCCAGGCAGGGGGGCCCTACAATGAGCAGTTCTTC
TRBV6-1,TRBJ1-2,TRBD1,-,CASLGTAKNYGYTF,TGTGCCAGCCTTGGGACAGCCAAAAACTATGGCTACACCTTC
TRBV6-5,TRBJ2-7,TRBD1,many,CASKRDRGHYEQYF,TGTGCCAGCAAGAGGGACAGGGGTCACTACGAGCAGTACTTC
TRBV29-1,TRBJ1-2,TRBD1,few,CSVGTGGGYAF,TGCAGCGTGGGGACAGGGGGAGGCTACGCCTTC
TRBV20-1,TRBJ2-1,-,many,CSASPPGPREQFF,TGCAGTGCTAGCCCCCCGGGACCGAGGGAGCAGTTCTTC
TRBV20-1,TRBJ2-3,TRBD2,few,CSARETGLAPGTQYF,TGCAGTGCCCGCGAGACGGGACTAGCGCCCGGAACGCAGTATTTT
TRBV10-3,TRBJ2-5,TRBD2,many,CASGGSQETQYF,TGTGCCTCCGGGGGGAGCCAAGAGACCCAGTACTTC
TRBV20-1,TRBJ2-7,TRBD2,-,CSASGGSAYEQYF,TGCAGTGCTAGTGGCGGGAGTGCCTACGAGCAGTACTTC
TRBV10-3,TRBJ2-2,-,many,CAIRGRLTGSGELFF,TGTGCCATCAGGGGGAGACTGACGGGGTCCGGGGAGCTGTTTTTT
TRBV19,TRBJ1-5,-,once,CASSIQERQQPQHF,TGTGCCAGTAGTATACAAGAACGGCAACAGCCCCAGCATTTT
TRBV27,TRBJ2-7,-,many,CASSKGGMGYEQYF,TGTGCCAGCAGTAAGGGCGGGATGGGCTACGAGCAGTACTTC
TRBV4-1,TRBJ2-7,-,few,CASSLDRGLRHNEQYF,TGCGCCAGCAGTCTCGATCGGGGCCTTCGTCACAATGAGCAGTACTTC
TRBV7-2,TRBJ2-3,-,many,CASSLAAIFTDTQYF,TGTGCCAGCAGTTTGGCGGCTATCTTCACAGATACGCAGTATTTT
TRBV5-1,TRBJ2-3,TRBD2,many,CASRPGLAGGMTSTDTQYF,TGCGCCAGCAGGCCGGGACTAGCGGGGGGTATGACTAGCACAGATACGCAGTATTTT
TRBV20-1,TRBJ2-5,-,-,CSARDQGGKYF,TGCAGTGCTAGAGATCAGGGCGGAAAGTACTTC
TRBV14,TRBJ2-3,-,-,CASSQYRGSRDTQYF,TGTGCCAGCAGCCAGTATCGAGGGTCCCGAGATACGCAGTATTTT
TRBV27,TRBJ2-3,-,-,CASSPPHGTQYF,TGTGCCAGCAGTCCCCCCCACGGAACGCAGTATTTT
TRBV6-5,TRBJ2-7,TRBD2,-,CASSHGTSGLWTSYNEQYF,TGTGCCAGCAGTCACGGGACTAGCGGGCTCTGGACCTCCTACAATGAGCAGTACTTC
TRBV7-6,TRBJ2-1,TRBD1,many,CASSLGQGRYSSDEQFF,TGTGCCAGCAGCTTAGGACAGGGGCGATATTCATCGGATGAGCAGTTCTTC
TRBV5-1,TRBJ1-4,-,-,CASSLEGRGGEKLFF,TGCGCCAGCAGCTTGGAGGGGAGGGGCGGTGAAAAACTGTTTTTT